The sequence of this T cell receptor beta chain was determined in a study of T cell repertoires in ileal Crohn's disease. TCRB immunosequencing input was approximately 510 nanograms of biopsy DNA per sample. The repertoire was sequenced with immunoSEQ multiplex PCR; TCRdb's copy has only in-frame clones and lacks some. The repertoire holds approximately 30,000 clones, around three quarters seen once, with 19% in the top ten. Per the germline V gene, CDR1 is KGHSH and CDR2 is LQKENI. With V trimmed by 3 bases and J by 1 base, 3 bases remained unmatched. The CDR3 contains 15 residues. The study, taken as a whole, reports: High-frequency clones were more common in sorted CD8 than CD4 cells.

This clone is a singleton in its sample. The antigen is unknown. Included were adult ileal or ileocolonic Crohn's patients indicated for ileocolonic resection. The TCR originated in an adult with Crohn's disease. Sequenced: ileal tissue. The chain joins TRBV18 to TRBJ2-5; TRBD2 matches at 9 bases. The CDR3 DNA reads TGTGCCAGCTCACCGGAGCGGGGGGCCCAAGAGACCCAGTACTTC. Translated, it gives CASSPERGAQETQYF.